The T cell receptor beta chain described here comes from a study of blood T cell repertoires in COVID-19. Study-level background: Spain, Italy and the United States supplied samples that represented acute and convalescent COVID-19. PBMCs, B-cell-depleted T cells, or T cells were the source of the cDNA or gDNA that made up the material.

This clone was observed a single time. Per the germline V gene, CDR1 is SGHTA and CDR2 is FQGNSA. Trimming removed 5 bases from V and 4 bases from J; junction bases left unmatched: 5. The CDR3 consists of 13 residues. As handled by the study authors: The assay estimated nucleated cells by amplifying reference gene primers. The protocol was immunoSEQ multiplex PCR, while the TCRdb copy is restricted to in-frame clones and leaves out a portion. The V and J calls and the clone size are those of that table, but D and trimming were determined from the DNA. The sample holds 130,000 to 150,000 clones, 75% to 85% seen once.

This chain connects TRBV7-2 to TRBJ2-7, with TRBD1 identical over 7 bases. This clonotype was obtained from a man between 65 and 80 years old who had recovered from COVID-19. The sequenced sample consisted of peripheral blood. CDR3 sequence reads: CASSDRVGYEQYF. CDR3 nucleotides: TGTGCCAGCAGCGACAGGGTGGGGTACGAGCAGTACTTC.